Here is one T cell receptor beta chain with its context. Its antigen remains unidentified. The data are from a study of identical twins. Overall study results and limits: Memory repertoires lacked the insertion deficit that abundant cord blood beta clonotypes showed.

TCRdb recomputed calls from the 5' RACE reads with MiXCR, one row per CDR3 protein. The table lists about 530,000 distinct CDR3 sequences, 20% to 25% of them singletons, with 0.48% in the top ten. Healthy Caucasians, and only they, were the donors. This sample was also put to use in a study of yellow fever vaccine responses in identical twins. That source adds: As reported, the vaccine T cell response of twins seemed partly convergent and partly personalized.

The specimen sequenced was CD4+ T cells sorted from blood. This receptor was obtained from a woman younger than 35 in good health.

This CDR3 reads CASSHTPRTTEAFF. DNA of the CDR3: TGTGCCAGCAGCCACACCCCGAGAACCACTGAAGCTTTCTTT. The rearrangement links TRBV3-1 to TRBJ1-1, with unresolved D. Germline CDR1 LGHDT, CDR2 YNNKEL (reference sequence). This CDR3 region has 14 residues. V was clipped by 3 bases and J by 4 bases, with 12 bases between them.